The TCR beta chain under discussion was sequenced for a study of cytomegalovirus exposure and HLA in healthy donors. Points from the study as a whole: Per published reports, the classifier diagnosed cytomegalovirus status with high specificity and sensitivity. The authors listed around 150 TCR beta chains as cytomegalovirus-associated. In vitro data verified a few CMV-associated chains as specific for CMV antigens.

Points on this clone: The antigen is not known.

The donors were members of the validation cohort comprising approximately 110 subjects, separate from the roughly 680-subject first cohort. The table came from immunoSEQ multiplex PCR; TCRdb's copy has only in-frame clones and leaves some out. The sample lists roughly 270,000 clones; 88% were seen once. This sequence originates from a woman aged 18 to 35 in good health and CMV-seronegative. The sequenced sample consisted of PBMCs.

CDR3 region: CASGGLAANTGELFF. The CDR3 region has the DNA TGTGCCAGCGGCGGACTAGCGGCGAACACCGGGGAGCTGTTTTTT. The rearrangement joins TRBV19 to TRBJ2-2, with TRBD2 matching 10 bases. In germline, CDR1 is LNHDA, CDR2 SQIVND (reference sequence). With 9 bases clipped from V and 0 bases from J, the junction kept 4 bases outside the gene matches. The CDR3 totals 15 residues. Full variable domain (missing parts from reference TRBV19 and TRBJ2-2): DGGITQSPKYLFRKEGQNVTLSCEQNLNHDAMYWYRQDPGQGLRLIYYSQIVNDFQKGDIAEGYSVSREKKESFPLTVTSAQKNPTAFYLCASGGLAANTGELFFGEGSRLTVL.